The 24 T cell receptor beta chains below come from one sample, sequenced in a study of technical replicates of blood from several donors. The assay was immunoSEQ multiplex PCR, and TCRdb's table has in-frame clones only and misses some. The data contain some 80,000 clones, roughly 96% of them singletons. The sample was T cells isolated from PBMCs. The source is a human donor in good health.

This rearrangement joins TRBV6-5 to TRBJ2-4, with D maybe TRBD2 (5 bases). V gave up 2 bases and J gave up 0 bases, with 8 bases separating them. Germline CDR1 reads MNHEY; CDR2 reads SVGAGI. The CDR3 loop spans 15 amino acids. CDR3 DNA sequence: TGTGCCAGCAGTTACGGAGGATTAGCCAAAAACATTCAGTACTTC. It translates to CASSYGGLAKNIQYF.

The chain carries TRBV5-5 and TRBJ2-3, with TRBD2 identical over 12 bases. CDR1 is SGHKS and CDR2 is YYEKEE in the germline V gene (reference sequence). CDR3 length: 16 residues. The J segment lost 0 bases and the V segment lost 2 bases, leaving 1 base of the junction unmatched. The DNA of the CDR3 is TGTGCCAGCAGCTTAGGGACTAGCGGGAGCACAGATACGCAGTATTTT. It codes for CASSLGTSGSTDTQYF.

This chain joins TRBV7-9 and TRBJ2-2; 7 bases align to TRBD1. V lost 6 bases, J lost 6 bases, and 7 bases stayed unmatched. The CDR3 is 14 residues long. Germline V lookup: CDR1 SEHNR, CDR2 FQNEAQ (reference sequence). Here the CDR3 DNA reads TGTGCCAGCAGACCAGCCACAGGGGCCGGGGAGCTGTTTTTT. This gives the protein CASRPATGAGELFF.

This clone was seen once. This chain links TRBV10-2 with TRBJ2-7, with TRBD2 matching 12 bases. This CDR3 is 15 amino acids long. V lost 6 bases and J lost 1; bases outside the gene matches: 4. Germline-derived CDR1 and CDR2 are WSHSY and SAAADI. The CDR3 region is CASSSTSGSSYEQYF. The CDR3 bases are TGCGCCAGCAGCTCGACTAGCGGGAGTTCCTACGAGCAGTACTTC.

The chain's CDR3 is CASSLDGDSSNTEAFF. The CDR3 DNA reads TGCGCCAGCAGCTTGGACGGGGACAGCTCTAACACTGAAGCTTTCTTT. The chain combines TRBV5-1 with TRBJ1-1, with 7 bases matching TRBD1. The CDR3 is 16 residues long. Germline CDR1 SGHRS, CDR2 YFSETQ. V gave up 0 bases and J gave up 2 bases; unmatched junction bases: 7.

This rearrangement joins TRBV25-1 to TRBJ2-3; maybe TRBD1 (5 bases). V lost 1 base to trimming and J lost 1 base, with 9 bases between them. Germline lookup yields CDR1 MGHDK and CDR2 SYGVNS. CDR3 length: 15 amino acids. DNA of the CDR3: TGTGCCAGCAGTGAATTGGGGCTAGGCACAGATACGCAGTATTTT. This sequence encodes CASSELGLGTDTQYF.

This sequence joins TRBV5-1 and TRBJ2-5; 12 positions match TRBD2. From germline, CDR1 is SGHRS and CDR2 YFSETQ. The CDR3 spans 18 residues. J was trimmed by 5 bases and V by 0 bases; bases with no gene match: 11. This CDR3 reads CASSLEYASGRAGETQYF. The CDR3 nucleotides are TGCGCCAGCAGCTTGGAGTATGCTAGCGGGAGGGCCGGGGAGACCCAGTACTTC. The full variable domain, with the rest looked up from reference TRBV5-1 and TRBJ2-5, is KAGVTQTPRYLIKTRGQQVTLSCSPISGHRSVSWYQQTPGQGLQFLFEYFSETQRNKGNFPGRFSGRQFSNSRSEMNVSTLELGDSALYLCASSLEYASGRAGETQYFGPGTRLLVL.

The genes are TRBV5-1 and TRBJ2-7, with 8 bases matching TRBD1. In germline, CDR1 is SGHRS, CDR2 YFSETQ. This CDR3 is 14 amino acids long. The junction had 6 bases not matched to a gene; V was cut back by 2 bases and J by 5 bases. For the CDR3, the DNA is TGCGCCAGCAGCTTAAGGACAGGGAGGAACGAGCAGTACTTC. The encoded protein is CASSLRTGRNEQYF.

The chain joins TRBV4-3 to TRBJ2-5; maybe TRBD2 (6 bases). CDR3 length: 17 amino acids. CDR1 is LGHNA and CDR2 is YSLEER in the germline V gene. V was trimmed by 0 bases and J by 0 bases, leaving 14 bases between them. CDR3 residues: CASSQDLASVDQETQYF. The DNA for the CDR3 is TGCGCCAGCAGCCAAGATCTGGCTAGCGTAGACCAAGAGACCCAGTACTTC.

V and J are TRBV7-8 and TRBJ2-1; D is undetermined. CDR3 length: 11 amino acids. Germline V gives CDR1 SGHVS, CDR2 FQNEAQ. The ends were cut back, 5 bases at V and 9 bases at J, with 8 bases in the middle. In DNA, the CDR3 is TGTGCCAGCAGCCTATCCGTTGAGCAGTTCTTC. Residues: CASSLSVEQFF.

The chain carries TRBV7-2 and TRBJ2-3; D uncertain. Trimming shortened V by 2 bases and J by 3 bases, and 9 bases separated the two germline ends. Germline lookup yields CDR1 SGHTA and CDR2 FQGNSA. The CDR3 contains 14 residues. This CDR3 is CASSLLVSTDTQYF. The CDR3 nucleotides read TGTGCCAGCAGCTTACTAGTTAGTACAGATACGCAGTATTTT.

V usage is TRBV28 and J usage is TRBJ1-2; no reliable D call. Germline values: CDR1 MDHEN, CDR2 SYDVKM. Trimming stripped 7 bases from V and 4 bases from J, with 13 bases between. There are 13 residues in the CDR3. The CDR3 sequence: CASTSTGLYGYTF. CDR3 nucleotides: TGTGCCAGCACCTCAACTGGGCTCTATGGCTACACCTTC.

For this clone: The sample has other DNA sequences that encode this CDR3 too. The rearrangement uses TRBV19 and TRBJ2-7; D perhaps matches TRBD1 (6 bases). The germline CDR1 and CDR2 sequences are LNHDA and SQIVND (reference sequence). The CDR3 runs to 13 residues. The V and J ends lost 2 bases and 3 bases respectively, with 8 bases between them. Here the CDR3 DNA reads TGTGCCAGTAGTATACAGGGGAGCTACGAGCAGTACTTC. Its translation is CASSIQGSYEQYF.

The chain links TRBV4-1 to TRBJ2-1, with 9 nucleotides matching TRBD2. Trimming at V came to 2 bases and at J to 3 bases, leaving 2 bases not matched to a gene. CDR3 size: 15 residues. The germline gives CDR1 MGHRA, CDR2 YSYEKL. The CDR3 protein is CASSQRLADYNEQFF. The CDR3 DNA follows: TGCGCCAGCAGCCAAAGACTAGCGGACTACAATGAGCAGTTCTTC.

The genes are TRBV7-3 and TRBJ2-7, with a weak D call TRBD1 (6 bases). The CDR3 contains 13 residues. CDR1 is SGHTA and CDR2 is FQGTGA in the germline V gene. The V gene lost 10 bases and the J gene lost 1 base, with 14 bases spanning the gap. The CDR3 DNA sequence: TGTGCCACCTCACTCGGACAGTCCTACGAGCAGTACTTC. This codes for CATSLGQSYEQYF.

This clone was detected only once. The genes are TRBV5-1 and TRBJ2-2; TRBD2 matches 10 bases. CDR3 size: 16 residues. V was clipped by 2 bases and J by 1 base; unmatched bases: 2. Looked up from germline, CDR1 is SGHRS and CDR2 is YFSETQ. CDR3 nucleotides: TGCGCCAGCAGCTTCCCTAGCGGGGGGAACACCGGGGAGCTGTTTTTT. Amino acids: CASSFPSGGNTGELFF.

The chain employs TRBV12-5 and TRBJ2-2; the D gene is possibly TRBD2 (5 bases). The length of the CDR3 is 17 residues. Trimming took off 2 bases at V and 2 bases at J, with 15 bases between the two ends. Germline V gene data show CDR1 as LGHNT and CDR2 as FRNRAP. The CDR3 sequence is CASGLQDFPINTGELFF. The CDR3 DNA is TGTGCTAGTGGTTTGCAGGACTTCCCGATCAACACCGGGGAGCTGTTTTTT.

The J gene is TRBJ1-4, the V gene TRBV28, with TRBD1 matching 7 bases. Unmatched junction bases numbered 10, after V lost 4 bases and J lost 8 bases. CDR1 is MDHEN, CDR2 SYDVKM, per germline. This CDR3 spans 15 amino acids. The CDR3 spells CASSSSDREEEKLFF. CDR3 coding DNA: TGTGCCAGCAGTTCCTCCGACAGGGAGGAAGAAAAACTGTTTTTT.

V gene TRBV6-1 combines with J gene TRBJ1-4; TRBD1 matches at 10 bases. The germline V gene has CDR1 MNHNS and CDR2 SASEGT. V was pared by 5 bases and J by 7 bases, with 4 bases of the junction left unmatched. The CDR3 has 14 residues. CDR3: CASSWTGGSEKLFF. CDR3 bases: TGTGCCAGCAGTTGGACAGGGGGGAGTGAAAAACTGTTTTTT.

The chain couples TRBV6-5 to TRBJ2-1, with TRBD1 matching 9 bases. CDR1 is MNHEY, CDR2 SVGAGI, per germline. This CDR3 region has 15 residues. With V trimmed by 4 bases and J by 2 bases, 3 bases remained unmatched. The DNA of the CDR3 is TGTGCCAGCAGTTCGGACAGGGGACCCTACAATGAGCAGTTCTTC. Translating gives CASSSDRGPYNEQFF.

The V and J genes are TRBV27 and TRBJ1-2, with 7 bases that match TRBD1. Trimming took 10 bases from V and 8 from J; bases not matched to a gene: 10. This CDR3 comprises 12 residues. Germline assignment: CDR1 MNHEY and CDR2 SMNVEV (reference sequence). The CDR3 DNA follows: TGTGCCACTCTAGACAGGGCGGCAGGCTACACCTTC. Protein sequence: CATLDRAAGYTF.

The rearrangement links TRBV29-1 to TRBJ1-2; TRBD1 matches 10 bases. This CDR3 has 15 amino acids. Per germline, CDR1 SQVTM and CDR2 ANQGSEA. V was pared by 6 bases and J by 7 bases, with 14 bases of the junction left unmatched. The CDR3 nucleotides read TGCAGCGTCCGCGGGACAGGGGCCTCAGTCAGTGGCTACACCTTC. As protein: CSVRGTGASVSGYTF. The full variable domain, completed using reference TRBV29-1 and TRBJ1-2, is SAVISQKPSRDICQRGTSLTIQCQVDSQVTMMFWYRQQPGQSLTLIATANQGSEATYESGFVIDKFPISRPNLTFSTLTVSNMSPEDSSIYLCSVRGTGASVSGYTFGSGTRLTVV.

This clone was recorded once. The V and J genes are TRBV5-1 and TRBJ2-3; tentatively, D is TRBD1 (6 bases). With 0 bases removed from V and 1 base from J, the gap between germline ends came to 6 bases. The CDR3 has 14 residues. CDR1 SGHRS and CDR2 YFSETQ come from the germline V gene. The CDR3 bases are TGCGCCAGCAGCTTGGAGGGGGGCACAGATACGCAGTATTTT. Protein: CASSLEGGTDTQYF. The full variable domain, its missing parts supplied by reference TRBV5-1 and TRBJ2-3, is KAGVTQTPRYLIKTRGQQVTLSCSPISGHRSVSWYQQTPGQGLQFLFEYFSETQRNKGNFPGRFSGRQFSNSRSEMNVSTLELGDSALYLCASSLEGGTDTQYFGPGTRLTVL.

CDR3 sequence reads: CASSFRPRDIDPYEQYF. CDR3 coding DNA: TGTGCCAGCAGCTTTCGTCCCCGAGACATCGACCCCTACGAGCAGTACTTC. The rearrangement uses TRBV11-3 and TRBJ2-7; no reliable D call. This CDR3 has 17 amino acids. V was clipped by 3 bases and J by 2 bases, with 20 bases between them. The germline V gene has CDR1 SGHNT and CDR2 YENEEA.